Sequencing of this T cell receptor beta chain was carried out in a study of T cell repertoires in cytomegalovirus infection (dated by TCRdb to the late 2010s). For context, the study as a whole: Because public TCR beta signatures pointed to carriage of CMV infection together with the matching HLA type, the HLA type of each donor mattered for the analysis. The study at large found these results: Cumulative frequency of public TCR beta family members discriminated carriers of CMV infection plus the relevant HLA type in this cohort and an independent 352-donor cohort. In the ex vivo response, HLA-C-restricted CMV-specific TCR beta clonotypes were dominant, and in two of eight donors the single most frequent clonotype came from this HLA-C-restricted group.

The sample was run on an Illumina HiSeq 1500. TCRdb redid the processing of the public reads, applying fastp at Q25 and MiXCR, and retained in-frame beta chains. Rows matching on CDR3 protein sequence are summarized as one entry with the most common DNA and genes. Counted in this sample were about 400,000 distinct CDR3 sequences; around 18% of them appeared once. In total, the top ten clones hold approximately 10% of the sample. This clonotype was found many times. Its target antigen remains unknown. The input lacks base qualities; no much larger clone sits a single base away. The germline V gene sets CDR1 to SGHTA and CDR2 to FQGNSA. From V the trimming removes 5 bases and from J it removes 6 bases, while the gene matches leave 6 bases of the junction unaccounted for. The CDR3 goes from the cysteine to the phenylalanine over 14 residues. Only the CDR3 part of the read is kept: 42 bases, read in frame from the first base.

The sequenced sample consisted of PBMCs. The chain couples TRBV7-2 to TRBJ1-2, with 10 central nucleotides matching TRBD1. The sequence came from a human donor in good health (CMV status not recorded). Some clones in this sample may be carry-over from other donors' samples. The DNA sequence is given as TGTGCCAGCAGCCGGAGACAGGGGGCAGATGGCTACACCTTC. It specifies CASSRRQGADGYTF.